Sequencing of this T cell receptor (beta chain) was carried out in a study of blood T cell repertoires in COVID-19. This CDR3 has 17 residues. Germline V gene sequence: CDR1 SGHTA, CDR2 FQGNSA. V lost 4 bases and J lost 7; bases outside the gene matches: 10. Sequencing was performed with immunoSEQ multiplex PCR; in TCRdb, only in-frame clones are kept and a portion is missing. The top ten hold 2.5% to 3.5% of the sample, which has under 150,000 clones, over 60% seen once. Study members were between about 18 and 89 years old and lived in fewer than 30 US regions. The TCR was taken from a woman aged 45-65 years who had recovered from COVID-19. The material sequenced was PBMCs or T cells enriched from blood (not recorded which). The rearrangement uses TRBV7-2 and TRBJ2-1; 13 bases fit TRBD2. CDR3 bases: TGTGCCAGCAGCTCAATAGGACTAGCGGGAGTCTCTAATGAGCAGTTCTTC. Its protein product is CASSSIGLAGVSNEQFF.